Given below is one T cell receptor (beta chain) in context. Antigen specificity is unknown. This sample is part of a study of vaccination effects on CD4 cells after COVID-19. This table comes from immunoSEQ multiplex PCR, and its TCRdb copy is limited to in-frame clones, with some not included. The table has around 71,000 clones, approximately 70% seen once. Germline CDR1 LGHNA, CDR2 YSLEER. Unmatched junction bases numbered 5, after V lost 4 bases and J lost 5 bases. There are 15 residues in the CDR3. Before sequencing took place, the ViraFEST assay used viral peptide pools to expand antigen-specific CD4+ T cells. Having been cultured for approximately ten days, the cells underwent CD4+ T cell isolation. Nucleocapsid antibodies were negative in the vaccine recipients, who had never had SARS-CoV-2 infection. Each culture had half its medium swapped for IL-2 medium on days 3 and 7.

The receptor's source is a human donor who received a COVID-19 vaccine. The material sequenced was CD4+ T cells from PBMCs cultured with HCoV-OC43 spike peptides, taken before COVID-19 vaccination. Subset denoted: HCoV-OC43 spike overlapping peptide pool stimulation. This chain links TRBV4-3 with TRBJ1-6; 7 nucleotides match TRBD1. In DNA, the CDR3 is TGCGCCAGCAGCCCAAACGACAGGGATAATTCACCCCTCCACTTT. Residues: CASSPNDRDNSPLHF.